The 11 T cell receptor beta chains presented below share a single source sample, sequenced in a study of response to subunit inactivated influenza vaccine. One entry per CDR3 protein, called by TCRdb with MiXCR from the RT-PCR reads. This table has about 540,000 distinct CDR3 sequences, around a quarter appearing once. Separately, the same data were catalogued under a study of T cells expressing NK-cell markers. From that paper: What made the TCR beta cDNA was 5'RACE template switching with UMIs.

The sequencing used CD4+ T cells sorted from PBMCs, collected about 13 days after vaccination. The receptors come from a man aged 50 to 60 who received an inactivated influenza vaccine.

The table lists this clonotype with a few counts. The V gene is TRBV6-2 or TRBV6-3, the J gene TRBJ2-7, with 9 bases lining up with TRBD2. The germline CDR1 and CDR2 sequences are MNHEY and SVGEGT. The CDR3 contains 14 residues. Losses at the gene ends were 8 bases for V and 1 base for J; bases not matched to a gene: 6. Here the CDR3 reads CASGPGLASYEQYF. The CDR3 nucleotides read TGTGCCAGCGGGCCTGGACTAGCGTCCTACGAGCAGTACTTC.

This clonotype appeared a few times. The genes are TRBV11-2 and TRBJ2-7; TRBD2 matches at 8 bases. The length of the CDR3 is 15 residues. V was clipped by 9 bases and J by 1 base; unmatched bases: 11. Germline CDR1 and CDR2: SGHAT and FQNNGV. CDR3 nucleotides: TGTGCCAGGACTGGGGCTGCGGGAGGATCCTACGAGCAGTACTTC. It translates to CARTGAAGGSYEQYF.

This clonotype showed up just a few times. The rearrangement uses TRBV29-1 and TRBJ2-3; D might be TRBD1 (5 bases). The CDR3 extends over 14 amino acids. Trimming cost V 4 bases and J 6 bases, with 17 bases left between them. Germline CDR1 is SQVTM and CDR2 is ANQGSEA. The DNA for the CDR3 is TGCAGCGTTGTGTGGTGGGGTGGGGCGGATACGCAGTATTTT. Encoded protein: CSVVWWGGADTQYF.

This sequence joins TRBV11-2 and TRBJ1-2; 7 bases align to TRBD1. The CDR3 extends over 14 amino acids. J gave up 2 bases and V 5 bases, and 5 bases lay outside the gene matches. The germline gives CDR1 SGHAT, CDR2 FQNNGV. Here the CDR3 reads CASSEDRQNYGYTF. DNA for the CDR3: TGTGCCAGCAGCGAGGACAGGCAAAACTATGGCTACACCTTC.

This clonotype has a handful of counts. The chain has TRBV7-2 and TRBJ1-1; 8 bases line up with TRBD1. With 5 bases clipped from V and 9 bases from J, the junction kept 8 bases outside the gene matches. There are 13 residues in the CDR3. CDR1 SGHTA and CDR2 FQGNSA come from the germline V gene. The DNA for the CDR3 is TGTGCCAGCAGCGCCGCAGGGGGCGAGAAAGCTTTCTTT. Its translation: CASSAAGGEKAFF. The full variable domain, its missing parts supplied by reference TRBV7-2 and TRBJ1-1, is GAGVSQSPSNKVTEKGKDVELRCDPISGHTALYWYRQSLGQGLEFLIYFQGNSAPDKSGLPSDRFSAERTGGSVSTLTIQRTQQEDSAVYLCASSAAGGEKAFFGQGTRLTVV.

This clonotype was seen only a few times. This chain uses TRBV3-1 with TRBJ2-7, with 7 nucleotides matching TRBD2. CDR1 is LGHDT, CDR2 YNNKEL, per germline (reference sequence). This CDR3 comprises 14 residues. The V gene end was trimmed by 0 bases and the J gene end by 5 bases; junction bases not matched to a gene: 4. CDR3 residues: CASSQDRGSHEQYF. The CDR3 DNA reads TGTGCCAGCAGCCAAGATCGCGGGAGCCACGAGCAGTACTTC.

This chain joins TRBV29-1 and TRBJ2-7; 7 positions match TRBD1. Trimming at V came to 7 bases and at J to 6 bases, leaving 6 bases not matched to a gene. This CDR3 is 11 amino acids long. From germline, CDR1 is SQVTM and CDR2 ANQGSEA. The chain's CDR3 is CSGFTGVEQYF. The CDR3 DNA reads as TGCAGCGGGTTCACAGGGGTCGAGCAGTACTTC.

Ten or more counts support this clonotype. The chain links TRBV4-1 to TRBJ1-5, with a possible D match to TRBD1 (6 bases). The germline V gene encodes CDR1 MGHRA and CDR2 YSYEKL. The germline V and J ends were trimmed by 0 bases and 3 bases, with 9 bases remaining between them. The CDR3 contains 15 residues. This chain's CDR3 is CASSQERGANQPQHF. DNA of the CDR3: TGCGCCAGCAGCCAAGAGAGGGGGGCCAATCAGCCCCAGCATTTT.

The gene calls are TRBV4-3 and TRBJ2-1; D could derive from TRBD1 or TRBD2 (6 bases each). Trimming removed 0 bases at V and 6 bases at J, with 12 bases between. Germline loops: CDR1 LGHNA, CDR2 YSLEER. This CDR3 comprises 15 residues. CDR3 sequence (DNA): TGCGCCAGCAGCCAAGATGGGGGGCTAGTCAATGAGCAGTTCTTC. Protein: CASSQDGGLVNEQFF.

The chain joins TRBV5-1 to TRBJ1-1; D may be TRBD1 (5 bases). CDR3 size: 14 residues. Germline-derived CDR1 and CDR2 are SGHRS and YFSETQ. V lost 4 bases to trimming and J lost 5 bases, with 15 bases between them. CDR3 in amino acids: CASSGWGAGTEAFF. The DNA for the CDR3 is TGCGCCAGCAGCGGATGGGGCGCGGGGACTGAAGCTTTCTTT.

This clonotype was recorded at least ten times. The chain has TRBV7-8 and TRBJ2-5; 7 positions agree with TRBD1. With V trimmed by 5 bases and J by 2 bases, 2 bases remained unmatched. CDR1 is SGHVS and CDR2 is FQNEAQ in the germline V gene. The CDR3 runs to 13 residues. CDR3 loop: CASSTGQQETQYF. The CDR3, as DNA: TGTGCCAGCAGCACGGGACAGCAAGAGACCCAGTACTTC.